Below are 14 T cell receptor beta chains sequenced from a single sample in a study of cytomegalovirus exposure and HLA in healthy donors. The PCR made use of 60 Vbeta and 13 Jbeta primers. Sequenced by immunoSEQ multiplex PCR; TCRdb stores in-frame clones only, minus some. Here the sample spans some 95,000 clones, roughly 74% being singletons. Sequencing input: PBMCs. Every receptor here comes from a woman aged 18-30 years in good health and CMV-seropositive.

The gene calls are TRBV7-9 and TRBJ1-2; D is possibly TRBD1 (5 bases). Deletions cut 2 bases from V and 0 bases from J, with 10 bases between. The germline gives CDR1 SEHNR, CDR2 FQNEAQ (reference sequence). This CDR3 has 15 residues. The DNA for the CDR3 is TGTGCCAGCAGCTTATACGGGGGAACTAACTATGGCTACACCTTC. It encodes CASSLYGGTNYGYTF. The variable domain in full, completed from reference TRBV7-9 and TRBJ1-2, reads DTGVSQNPRHKITKRGQNVTFRCDPISEHNRLYWYRQTLGQGPEFLTYFQNEAQLEKSRLLSDRFSAERPKGSFSTLEIQRTEQGDSAMYLCASSLYGGTNYGYTFGSGTRLTVV.

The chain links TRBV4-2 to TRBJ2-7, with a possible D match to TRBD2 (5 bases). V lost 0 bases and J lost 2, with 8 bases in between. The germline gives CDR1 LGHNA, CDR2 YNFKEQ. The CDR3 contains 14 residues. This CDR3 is CASSQEREPYEQYF. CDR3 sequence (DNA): TGTGCCAGCAGCCAAGAAAGGGAGCCCTACGAGCAGTACTTC.

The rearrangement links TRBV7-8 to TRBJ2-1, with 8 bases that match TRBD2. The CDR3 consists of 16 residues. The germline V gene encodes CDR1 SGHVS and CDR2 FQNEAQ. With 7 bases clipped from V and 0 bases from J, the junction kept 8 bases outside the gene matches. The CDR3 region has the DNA TGTGCCAGCACCACCAGCGGGGGAGCCTCCTACAATGAGCAGTTCTTC. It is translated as CASTTSGGASYNEQFF.

CDR3 residues: CASSDGTGSGTDTQYF. CDR3 bases: TGTGCCAGCAGTGACGGAACAGGCTCCGGTACAGATACGCAGTATTTT. The chain is built from TRBV6-4 and TRBJ2-3; a possible D gene is TRBD1 (5 bases). Germline CDR1 MRHNA, CDR2 SNTAGT. The CDR3 loop spans 16 amino acids. V shed 2 bases and J shed 3 bases, with 15 bases lying between them.

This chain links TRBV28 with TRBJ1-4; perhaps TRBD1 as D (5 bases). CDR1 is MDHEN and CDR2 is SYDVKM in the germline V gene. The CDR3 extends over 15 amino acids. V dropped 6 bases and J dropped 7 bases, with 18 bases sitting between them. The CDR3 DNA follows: TGTGCCAGCAGAACACGGCGGGGGGTAGGTGAAAAACTGTTTTTT. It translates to CASRTRRGVGEKLFF.

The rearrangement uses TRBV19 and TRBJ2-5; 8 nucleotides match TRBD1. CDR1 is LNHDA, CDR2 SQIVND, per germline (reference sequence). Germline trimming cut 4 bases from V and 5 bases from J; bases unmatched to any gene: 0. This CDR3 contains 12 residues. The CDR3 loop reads CASSRDRETQYF. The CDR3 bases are TGTGCCAGTAGTAGGGACAGGGAGACCCAGTACTTC.

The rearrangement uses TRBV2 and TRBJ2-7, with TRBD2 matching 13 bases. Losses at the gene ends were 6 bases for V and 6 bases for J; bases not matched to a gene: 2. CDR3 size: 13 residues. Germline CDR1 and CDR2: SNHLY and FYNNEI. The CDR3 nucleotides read TGTGCCAGCAGGGGACTAGCGGGATTCGAGCAGTACTTC. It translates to CASRGLAGFEQYF.

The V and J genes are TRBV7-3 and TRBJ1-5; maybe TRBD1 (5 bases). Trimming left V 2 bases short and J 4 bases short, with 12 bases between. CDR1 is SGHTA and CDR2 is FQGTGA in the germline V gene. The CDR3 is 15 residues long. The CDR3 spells CASSLDSGGNQPQHF. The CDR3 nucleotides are TGTGCCAGCAGCTTAGACAGTGGGGGGAATCAGCCCCAGCATTTT.

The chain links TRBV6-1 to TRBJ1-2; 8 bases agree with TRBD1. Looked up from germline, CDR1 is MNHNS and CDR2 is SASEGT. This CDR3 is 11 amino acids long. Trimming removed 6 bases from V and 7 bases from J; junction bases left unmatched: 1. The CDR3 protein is CASRDRAGYTF. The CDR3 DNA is TGTGCCAGCAGGGACAGGGCTGGCTACACCTTC.

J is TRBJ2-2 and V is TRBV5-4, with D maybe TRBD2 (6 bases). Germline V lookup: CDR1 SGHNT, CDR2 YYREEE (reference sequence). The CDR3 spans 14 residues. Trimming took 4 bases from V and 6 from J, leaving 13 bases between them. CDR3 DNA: TGTGCCAGCAGCCCCGGGGGAATTGCCGGGGAGCTGTTTTTT. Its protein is CASSPGGIAGELFF.

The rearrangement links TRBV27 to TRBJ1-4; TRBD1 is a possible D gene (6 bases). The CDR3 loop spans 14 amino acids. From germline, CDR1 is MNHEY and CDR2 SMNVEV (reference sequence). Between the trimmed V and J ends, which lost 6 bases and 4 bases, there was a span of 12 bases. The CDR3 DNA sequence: TGTGCCAGCAGGCGTGGACAGAATAATGAAAAACTGTTTTTT. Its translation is CASRRGQNNEKLFF.

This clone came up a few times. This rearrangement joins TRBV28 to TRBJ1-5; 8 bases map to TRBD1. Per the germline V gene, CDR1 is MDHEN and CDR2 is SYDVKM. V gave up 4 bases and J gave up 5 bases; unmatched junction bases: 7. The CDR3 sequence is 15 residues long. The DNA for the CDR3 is TGTGCCAGCAGTTCTACCGGGACAGGATATCAGCCCCAGCATTTT. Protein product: CASSSTGTGYQPQHF.

The CDR3 is CAWSDTRGVQETQYF. CDR3 coding DNA: TGTGCCTGGAGTGACACGCGGGGGGTCCAAGAGACCCAGTACTTC. The chain carries TRBV30 and TRBJ2-5; TRBD2 aligns across 8 bases. Germline trimming cut 1 base from V and 1 base from J; bases unmatched to any gene: 5. Germline V gene lookup returns CDR1 GTSNPN and CDR2 SVGIG (reference sequence). The CDR3 sequence is 15 residues long.

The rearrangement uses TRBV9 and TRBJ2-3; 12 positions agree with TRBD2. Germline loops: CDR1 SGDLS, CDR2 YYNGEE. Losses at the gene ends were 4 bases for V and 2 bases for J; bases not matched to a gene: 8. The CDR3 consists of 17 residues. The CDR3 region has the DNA TGTGCCAGCAGCCCCCGACTAGCGGGGGCCACCACAGATACGCAGTATTTT. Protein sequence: CASSPRLAGATTDTQYF. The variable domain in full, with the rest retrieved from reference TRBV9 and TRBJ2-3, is DSGVTQTPKHLITATGQRVTLRCSPRSGDLSVYWYQQSLDQGLQFLIQYYNGEERAKGNILERFSAQQFPDLHSELNLSSLELGDSALYFCASSPRLAGATTDTQYFGPGTRLTVL.